These 32 T cell receptor beta chains originate from one sample sequenced in a study of T cells in Graves' hyperthyroidism and ophthalmopathy. TCR beta CDR3 region amplification was performed from RNA transcripts. In the first-round RT-PCR of the TCR CDR3, the HTBI primer set was used. TCRdb analysed the multiplex PCR reads with MiXCR anew, one entry per CDR3 protein. The sample has a few hundred thousand distinct CDR3 sequences, 46% seen once. Sequencing was performed on peripheral blood or thyroid tissue (not recorded which). The receptors stem from a woman younger than 30 with Graves' hyperthyroidism.

The chain employs TRBV5-1 and TRBJ2-2; D is perhaps TRBD2 (5 bases). The V end was cut by 0 bases, the J end by 3 bases, with 15 bases between. Germline CDR1 reads SGHRS; CDR2 reads YFSETQ. The CDR3 covers 17 residues. CDR3 sequence reads: CASSLEVVGDDTGELFF. CDR3 DNA sequence: TGCGCCAGCAGCTTGGAGGTTGTGGGAGACGACACCGGGGAGCTGTTTTTT.

This clonotype was counted once. The chain employs TRBV25-1 and TRBJ2-5, with 12 bases lining up with TRBD1. This CDR3 comprises 16 residues. Germline loops: CDR1 MGHDK, CDR2 SYGVNS. The ends lost 1 base at V and 5 bases at J; junction bases unmatched: 5. The CDR3 loop is CASSEFRDRGRETQYF. CDR3 nucleotides: TGTGCCAGCAGTGAATTCCGGGACAGGGGGCGGGAGACCCAGTACTTC. Variable domain in full (rest from reference TRBV25-1 and TRBJ2-5): EADIYQTPRYLVIGTGKKITLECSQTMGHDKMYWYQQDPGMELHLIHYSYGVNSTEKGDLSSESTVSRIRTEHFPLTLESARPSHTSQYLCASSEFRDRGRETQYFGPGTRLLVL.

This clonotype came up a few times. The chain recombines TRBV2 with TRBJ2-7; D perhaps matches TRBD1 (6 bases). The V gene's germline CDR1 is SNHLY and CDR2 FYNNEI. The CDR3 is 13 residues long. V shed 6 bases and J shed 6 bases, with 15 bases lying between them. CDR3 DNA sequence: TGTGCCAGCAGGGGGGAAACAGGGAGCGAGCAGTACTTC. It encodes CASRGETGSEQYF.

The sample holds many counts of this clonotype. The chain couples TRBV19 to TRBJ1-1, with TRBD1 as a possible D gene (6 bases). CDR1 and CDR2 from the germline V gene are LNHDA and SQIVND (reference sequence). The germline V and J ends were trimmed by 3 bases and 2 bases, with 13 bases remaining between them. The CDR3 loop spans 15 amino acids. The CDR3 nucleotides are TGTGCCAGTAGTATCCCGGGACACGCCAACACTGAAGCTTTCTTT. Amino acids: CASSIPGHANTEAFF. Together with reference TRBV19 and TRBJ1-1, the CDR3 gives the full variable domain: DGGITQSPKYLFRKEGQNVTLSCEQNLNHDAMYWYRQDPGQGLRLIYYSQIVNDFQKGDIAEGYSVSREKKESFPLTVTSAQKNPTAFYLCASSIPGHANTEAFFGQGTRLTVV.

This clonotype has at least ten counts. This chain uses TRBV7-2 with TRBJ1-1, with 9 bases lining up with TRBD1. CDR3 length equals 17 residues. Losses at the gene ends were 1 base for V and 4 bases for J; bases not matched to a gene: 10. The germline CDR1 and CDR2 sequences are SGHTA and FQGNSA. CDR3 amino acids: CASSLGEIDRGSTEAFF. In DNA, the CDR3 is TGTGCCAGCAGCTTAGGGGAAATTGACAGGGGGAGCACTGAAGCTTTCTTT.

This clonotype has at least ten counts. The chain couples TRBV18 to TRBJ1-2; D is unclear. Trimming took 3 bases from V and 0 from J, leaving 8 bases between them. This CDR3 is 14 amino acids long. The germline gives CDR1 KGHSH, CDR2 LQKENI. CDR3 sequence: CASSPGETNYGYTF. In DNA, the CDR3 is TGTGCCAGCTCACCGGGCGAAACTAACTATGGCTACACCTTC.

Points on this clonotype: This may come from a read error, since a much larger clone is one base off. The rearrangement joins TRBV11-1 to TRBJ2-5; D not certain. This CDR3 has 14 amino acids. Germline V lookup: CDR1 SGHAT, CDR2 FQDESV (reference sequence). CDR3 sequence (DNA): TGTGCCAGTAGTAAGACAACACGCCAAGGGACCCAGTACTTC. This gives the protein CASSKTTRQGTQYF.

The chain recombines TRBV29-1 with TRBJ2-7, with a possible D match to TRBD2 (6 bases). Germline CDR1 is SQVTM and CDR2 is ANQGSEA. The CDR3 has 14 residues. Trimming shortened V by 1 base and J by 4 bases, and 14 bases separated the two germline ends. The CDR3 reads CSVEGLSGRYEQYF. Written as DNA, the CDR3 is TGCAGCGTTGAAGGCCTTAGCGGACGATACGAGCAGTACTTC.

The V gene is TRBV7-9, the J gene TRBJ1-1; 7 bases match TRBD1. Unmatched junction bases numbered 13, after V lost 6 bases and J lost 3 bases. The CDR3 has 16 amino acids. Germline values: CDR1 SEHNR, CDR2 FQNEAQ (reference sequence). The DNA of the CDR3 is TGTGCCAGCAGTGAGGCAGGGGGGCGGATGGACACTGAAGCTTTCTTT. Amino acid sequence: CASSEAGGRMDTEAFF. The entire variable domain, with the rest obtained from reference TRBV7-9 and TRBJ1-1, is as follows: DTGVSQNPRHKITKRGQNVTFRCDPISEHNRLYWYRQTLGQGPEFLTYFQNEAQLEKSRLLSDRFSAERPKGSFSTLEIQRTEQGDSAMYLCASSEAGGRMDTEAFFGQGTRLTVV.

Regarding this clonotype: The junction and the germline gene differ at one end; a read error may be behind it. The chain is built from TRBV10-3 and TRBJ2-1; D is ambiguous. CDR1 is ENHRY, CDR2 SYGVKD, per germline. The CDR3 spans 12 residues. CDR3: CAISVSGNEQLF. The CDR3 nucleotides read TGTGCCATCAGTGTCTCAGGAAATGAGCAGCTCTTC.

This clonotype was seen many times. This chain uses TRBV14 with TRBJ1-1; 10 nucleotides align to TRBD1. From germline, CDR1 is SGHDN and CDR2 FVKESK. V shed 4 bases and J 1 base; nucleotides not matched to a gene: 9. CDR3 length: 17 amino acids. CDR3 DNA sequence: TGTGCCAGCAGCCGACAGGGGGCGGGATTTGGGAACACTGAAGCTTTCTTT. This encodes CASSRQGAGFGNTEAFF.

The V gene is TRBV24-1, the J gene TRBJ1-2, with 11 bases lining up with TRBD1. The germline V gene encodes CDR1 KGHDR and CDR2 SFDVKD. The length of the CDR3 is 17 residues. V trimming: 5 bases; J trimming: 2 bases; junction bases outside the gene matches: 9. The CDR3 protein is CATSARDRGRTNYGYTF. DNA of the CDR3: TGTGCCACCAGTGCCCGGGACAGGGGGAGGACGAACTATGGCTACACCTTC.

In regard to this clonotype: Since a much larger clone is just one base distant, this may be a read error. V gene TRBV12-3 or TRBV12-4 combines with J gene TRBJ2-7; TRBD1 or TRBD2 may be the D gene (5 bases each). The CDR3 covers 16 residues. The ends were cut back, 4 bases at V and 2 bases at J, with 18 bases in the middle. The CDR3 nucleotides are TGTGCCAGCAGTTACTCGAATGGGGGAGCGCCCTACGAGCAGTACTTC. It translates to CASSYSNGGAPYEQYF.

This clonotype came up many times. V gene TRBV19 combines with J gene TRBJ2-5; D is ambiguous. CDR3 length equals 14 residues. CDR1 and CDR2 (germline): LNHDA, SQIVND (reference sequence). Between the trimmed V and J ends, which lost 4 bases and 2 bases, there was a span of 11 bases. The CDR3 bases are TGTGCCAGTAGTACCCTGACACCTCAAGAGACCCAGTACTTC. The encoded protein is CASSTLTPQETQYF.

This chain uses TRBV13 with TRBJ2-7; the match to TRBD2 covers 8 bases. The CDR3 contains 17 residues. The germline V gene encodes CDR1 PRHDT and CDR2 FYEKMQ (reference sequence). After removal of 4 bases from V and 3 bases from J, the junction contained 14 bases not matched to a gene. The CDR3 nucleotides read TGTGCCAGCAGCTCAAGACTAGCGAGAGGGGAAAACTACGAGCAGTACTTC. It yields the protein CASSSRLARGENYEQYF.

Only a few counts were recorded for this clonotype. This sequence joins TRBV18 and TRBJ1-2, with 8 bases aligning to TRBD1. The CDR3 extends over 15 amino acids. Germline trimming cut 0 bases from V and 5 bases from J; bases unmatched to any gene: 5. CDR1 KGHSH and CDR2 LQKENI come from the germline V gene. The CDR3 nucleotides are TGTGCCAGCTCACCACCGCTTGGACAGGGTTATGGCTACACCTTC. Amino acids: CASSPPLGQGYGYTF.

This clonotype was seen only once. This chain links TRBV6-5 with TRBJ2-2; TRBD2 agrees at 9 bases. The CDR3 length is 16 residues. The V and J ends lost 1 base and 7 bases, in that order; junction bases with no gene match: 7. Germline CDR1 is MNHEY and CDR2 is SVGAGI. Here the CDR3 reads CASSYLREGLGGELFF. The CDR3 coding sequence is TGTGCCAGCAGTTACTTGCGGGAGGGCCTTGGCGGGGAGCTGTTTTTT.

This chain connects TRBV10-2 to TRBJ2-7; no reliable D call. Per the germline V gene, CDR1 is WSHSY and CDR2 is SAAADI. This CDR3 region has 11 residues. The V end was cut by 2 bases, the J end by 5 bases, with 4 bases between. The CDR3 DNA sequence: TGCGCCAGCAGTGAGGAGAACGAGCAGTACTTC. This encodes CASSEENEQYF.

Here the CDR3 reads CASSRVPRNTGELFF. The DNA for the CDR3 is TGTGCCAGTAGTAGAGTCCCCCGAAACACCGGGGAGCTGTTTTTT. V is TRBV19 and J is TRBJ2-2; no clear D. The CDR3 runs to 15 residues. V lost 4 bases, J lost 2 bases, and 11 bases lay in between. Germline CDR1 is LNHDA and CDR2 is SQIVND (reference sequence). The whole variable domain, remainder taken from reference TRBV19 and TRBJ2-2, is DGGITQSPKYLFRKEGQNVTLSCEQNLNHDAMYWYRQDPGQGLRLIYYSQIVNDFQKGDIAEGYSVSREKKESFPLTVTSAQKNPTAFYLCASSRVPRNTGELFFGEGSRLTVL.

This clonotype showed up many times. The V call is TRBV24-1, the J call TRBJ2-5; TRBD1 matches 7 bases. Trimming cost V 3 bases and J 4 bases; bases outside gene matches: 10. CDR1 and CDR2 (germline): KGHDR, SFDVKD. This CDR3 is built from 16 residues. The CDR3 is CATSDHPGQAAETQYF. CDR3 nucleotide sequence: TGTGCCACCAGTGATCATCCCGGACAGGCGGCAGAGACCCAGTACTTC.

The sample holds many counts of this clonotype. This chain connects TRBV7-8 to TRBJ2-4, with unresolved D. This CDR3 is built from 14 residues. Trimming cost V 1 base and J 8 bases, with 12 bases left between them. The germline gives CDR1 SGHVS, CDR2 FQNEAQ. CDR3 loop: CASSLEVGTDIQYF. Here the CDR3 DNA reads TGTGCCAGCAGCTTAGAAGTGGGTACGGACATTCAGTACTTC.

This chain uses TRBV25-1 with TRBJ1-2, with a weak D call TRBD1 (5 bases). This CDR3 is built from 15 residues. Germline CDR1 and CDR2: MGHDK and SYGVNS. V was pared by 8 bases and J by 4 bases, with 20 bases between. CDR3 protein: CASLPARDGSYGYTF. Here the CDR3 DNA reads TGTGCCAGCTTACCAGCCCGGGACGGCTCCTATGGCTACACCTTC.

This clonotype came up many times. The chain links TRBV20-1 to TRBJ1-5, with 7 bases lining up with TRBD1. This CDR3 spans 14 amino acids. The V gene's germline CDR1 is DFQATT and CDR2 SNEGSKA (reference sequence). Germline trimming cut 1 base from V and 6 bases from J; bases unmatched to any gene: 6. As DNA, the CDR3 is TGCAGTGCTAGAGCGACAGGGCCCAGTCAGCCCCAGCATTTT. Encoded protein: CSARATGPSQPQHF.

This clonotype has at least ten counts. The chain uses TRBV14 and TRBJ2-7; the D is unclear. CDR3 size: 13 residues. Per the germline V gene, CDR1 is SGHDN and CDR2 is FVKESK. Trimming removed 0 bases at V and 6 bases at J, with 9 bases between. CDR3 sequence reads: CASSQDLGFEQYF. The CDR3, as DNA: TGTGCCAGCAGCCAAGATCTCGGCTTCGAGCAGTACTTC. The full variable domain, with the rest looked up from reference TRBV14 and TRBJ2-7, is EAGVTQFPSHSVIEKGQTVTLRCDPISGHDNLYWYRRVMGKEIKFLLHFVKESKQDESGMPNNRFLAERTGGTYSTLKVQPAELEDSGVYFCASSQDLGFEQYFGPGTRLTVT.

This clonotype has ten or more counts. The CDR3 DNA sequence: TGTGCCAGCAGCCCCGGACTAGCGGGAGGGCCTGAGACCCAGTACTTC. Its protein product is CASSPGLAGGPETQYF. The rearrangement links TRBV5-8 to TRBJ2-5, with TRBD2 identical over 15 bases. The CDR3 covers 16 residues. V lost 4 bases to trimming and J lost 5 bases; unmatched junction nucleotides: 6. Germline values: CDR1 SGHTS, CDR2 YDEGEE.

At least ten counts were recorded for this clonotype. The chain joins TRBV7-9 to TRBJ1-1; 7 bases fit TRBD1. The CDR3 is made up of 17 amino acids. Germline V gives CDR1 SEHNR, CDR2 FQNEAQ (reference sequence). V trimming: 2 bases; J trimming: 1 base; junction bases outside the gene matches: 10. The CDR3 loop reads CASSLTRTGNRNTEAFF. CDR3 sequence (DNA): TGTGCCAGCAGCTTAACCCGGACAGGAAACAGGAACACTGAAGCTTTCTTT. The full variable domain, with the rest looked up from reference TRBV7-9 and TRBJ1-1, is DTGVSQNPRHKITKRGQNVTFRCDPISEHNRLYWYRQTLGQGPEFLTYFQNEAQLEKSRLLSDRFSAERPKGSFSTLEIQRTEQGDSAMYLCASSLTRTGNRNTEAFFGQGTRLTVV.

At least ten counts were recorded for this clonotype. CDR3 DNA sequence: TGTGCCAGCAGGGACGGGATTTACGAGCAGTACTTC. Amino acids: CASRDGIYEQYF. The chain joins TRBV27 to TRBJ2-7, with D perhaps TRBD2 (5 bases). The V gene lost 6 bases and the J gene lost 4 bases, with 10 bases spanning the gap. This CDR3 is 12 amino acids long. Germline V lookup: CDR1 MNHEY, CDR2 SMNVEV (reference sequence).

The V gene is TRBV29-1, the J gene TRBJ2-3; 7 bases are a match to TRBD1. CDR1 and CDR2 (germline): SQVTM, ANQGSEA. The junction had 15 bases not matched to a gene; V was cut back by 5 bases and J by 1 base. The CDR3 length is 17 residues. The CDR3 reads CSVLGSRGIMGTDTQYF. DNA for the CDR3: TGCAGCGTTCTTGGTAGCAGGGGGATCATGGGCACAGATACGCAGTATTTT.

The V call is TRBV6-6, the J call TRBJ1-2; D unclear. This CDR3 is 14 amino acids long. Germline CDR1 and CDR2: MNHNY and SVGAGI (reference sequence). V was trimmed by 0 bases and J by 12 bases, leaving 17 bases between them. CDR3 loop: CASSYSRRSAGNTF. In DNA, the CDR3 is TGTGCCAGCAGTTACTCTCGTCGGTCAGCTGGAAACACCTTC.

The table lists this clonotype with many counts. One end of the junction is discordant with germline, which a read error may explain. The J gene is TRBJ1-4, the V gene TRBV2; no firm D call. The CDR3 loop spans 9 amino acids. Germline assignment: CDR1 SNHLY and CDR2 FYNNEI. The CDR3 loop is CASSEKLFF. The CDR3 coding sequence is TGCGCCAGCAGTGAAAAACTGTTTTTT.

The genes are TRBV20-1 and TRBJ1-2; D perhaps matches TRBD1 (5 bases). The CDR3 has 12 amino acids. Trimming took 6 bases from V and 0 from J, leaving 8 bases between them. Germline lookup yields CDR1 DFQATT and CDR2 SNEGSKA (reference sequence). CDR3 sequence: CSATGPNYGYTF. The CDR3 bases are TGCAGTGCCACGGGACCTAACTATGGCTACACCTTC.

The chain combines TRBV10-3 with TRBJ2-7, with 9 bases matching TRBD1. The CDR3 spans 16 residues. The germline V gene has CDR1 ENHRY and CDR2 SYGVKD. Losses at the gene ends were 1 base for V and 2 bases for J; bases not matched to a gene: 6. CDR3 sequence: CAISEFADRGAYEQYF. For the CDR3, the DNA is TGTGCCATCAGTGAGTTCGCGGACAGGGGCGCCTACGAGCAGTACTTC.